This T cell receptor beta chain was sequenced for a study of beta chain features in type 1 diabetes. Remarks on this clone: Its antigen is as yet unknown.

Overall study results and limits: Shortening that was moderate but significant affected the TCRB CDR3s of Type 1 diabetes patients in all four CD4+ subsets.

The entirety of the isolated RNA underwent reverse transcription, so expressed TCRB transcripts were sequenced. The table came from immunoSEQ multiplex PCR; TCRdb's copy has only in-frame clones and leaves some out. The sample holds 350,000 to 450,000 clones; approximately 12% are singletons and the top ten take 0.0095% to 0.011%. The germline V gene has CDR1 MDHEN and CDR2 SYDVKM. This CDR3 is 13 amino acids long. The J segment lost 2 bases and the V segment lost 5 bases, leaving 2 bases of the junction unmatched. The rearrangement links TRBV28 to TRBJ1-1; 7 positions match TRBD1. The receptor was isolated from a woman aged 18-29 years with type 1 diabetes. Sequencing used naive CD4+ T cells from blood. The CDR3 sequence is CASSRDSNTEAFF. CDR3 sequence (DNA): TGTGCCAGCAGTAGGGACAGTAACACTGAAGCTTTCTTT.